The 12 T cell receptor beta chains presented below share a single source sample, sequenced in a study of T cell responses to AZD1222 COVID-19 vaccine. Only in-frame clones appear in the TCRdb table, and some are missing; sequencing was by immunoSEQ multiplex PCR. The sample contains around 110,000 clones, around 91% of which appear only once. The sample was peripheral blood, taken on day 0 of AZD1222 vaccination. These receptors were collected from an adult in good health.

The chain carries TRBV12-3 or TRBV12-4 and TRBJ1-2, with TRBD1 matching over 7 bases. The CDR3 is 13 amino acids. With 7 bases clipped from V and 1 base from J, the junction kept 3 bases outside the gene matches. This chain's CDR3 is CASTGGFNYGYTF. CDR3 bases: TGTGCCAGCACAGGGGGGTTTAACTATGGCTACACCTTC.

The genes are TRBV12-3 or TRBV12-4 and TRBJ1-1; D unresolved. CDR3 length equals 13 residues. V lost 5 bases and J 4 bases, leaving 11 bases between the germline ends. The CDR3 protein is CASSITSSTEAFF. CDR3 nucleotide sequence: TGTGCCAGCAGTATAACTTCCAGCACTGAAGCTTTCTTT.

The rearrangement joins TRBV2 to TRBJ2-5; 15 bases are shared with TRBD2. Germline V gene sequence: CDR1 SNHLY, CDR2 FYNNEI. The CDR3 has 18 residues. V shed 4 bases and J 2 bases; nucleotides not matched to a gene: 8. CDR3 region: CASSVGTSGGSRQETQYF. In DNA, the CDR3 is TGTGCCAGCAGTGTCGGGACTAGCGGGGGGAGTAGACAAGAGACCCAGTACTTC. Using reference TRBV2 and TRBJ2-5 for the parts outside the CDR3, the full variable domain is EPEVTQTPSHQVTQMGQEVILRCVPISNHLYFYWYRQILGQKVEFLVSFYNNEISEKSEIFDDQFSVERPDGSNFTLKIRSTKLEDSAMYFCASSVGTSGGSRQETQYFGPGTRLLVL.

The rearrangement uses TRBV18 and TRBJ2-1, with D perhaps given as TRBD1 or TRBD2 (6 bases each). This CDR3 has 14 amino acids. Germline assignment: CDR1 KGHSH and CDR2 LQKENI. Trimming took off 4 bases at V and 6 bases at J, with 13 bases between the two ends. CDR3 bases: TGTGCCAGCTCACAACAGGGAGCGGGCAATGAGCAGTTCTTC. It encodes CASSQQGAGNEQFF.

This sequence joins TRBV6-1 and TRBJ2-2; D unclear. Germline CDR1 is MNHNS and CDR2 is SASEGT. Between the trimmed V and J ends, which lost 2 bases and 6 bases, there was a span of 13 bases. The CDR3 is 15 amino acids. The DNA of the CDR3 is TGTGCCAGCAGTGAAACCGTTAGCCCCTCCGGGGAGCTGTTTTTT. Amino acid sequence: CASSETVSPSGELFF.

The chain combines TRBV5-1 with TRBJ1-1, with D possibly being TRBD1 (5 bases). The CDR3 extends over 15 amino acids. V dropped 2 bases and J dropped 0 bases, with 11 bases sitting between them. Germline CDR1 is SGHRS and CDR2 is YFSETQ. CDR3 amino acids: CASSFGTTVNTEAFF. CDR3 sequence (DNA): TGCGCCAGCAGCTTCGGGACTACCGTGAACACTGAAGCTTTCTTT.

Of note for this clone: The same CDR3 arises from other DNA sequences in this sample as well. This chain uses TRBV6-2 or TRBV6-3 with TRBJ2-5, with no clear D. V lost 5 bases and J 2 bases, leaving 6 bases between the germline ends. This CDR3 region has 12 residues. In germline, CDR1 is MNHEY, CDR2 SVGEGT. This CDR3 is CASSPIQETQYF. The CDR3 region has the DNA TGTGCCAGCAGTCCGATACAAGAGACCCAGTACTTC.

The chain couples TRBV3-1 (or the pseudogene TRBV3-2) to TRBJ2-1, with D hard to call. Per germline, CDR1 LGHDT and CDR2 YNNKEL (reference sequence). V was cut by 0 bases and J by 7 bases, with 13 bases left in between. The CDR3 totals 15 residues. CDR3 in DNA: TGTGCCAGCAGCCAAGATTCGACACGGGCTAATGAGCAGTTCTTC. This gives the protein CASSQDSTRANEQFF.

The CDR3 loop reads CATSRDLGATQYF. The CDR3 nucleotides read TGTGCCACCAGCAGAGATTTAGGCGCGACCCAGTACTTC. V is TRBV15 and J is TRBJ2-5; D not certain. The germline V gene encodes CDR1 LNHNV and CDR2 YYDKDF (reference sequence). Between the trimmed V and J ends, which lost 0 bases and 7 bases, there was a span of 9 bases. This CDR3 is 13 amino acids long. Together with reference TRBV15 and TRBJ2-5, the CDR3 gives the full variable domain: DAMVIQNPRYQVTQFGKPVTLSCSQTLNHNVMYWYQQKSSQAPKLLFHYYDKDFNNEADTPDNFQSRRPNTSFCFLDIRSPGLGDTAMYLCATSRDLGATQYFGPGTRLLVL.

The chain links TRBV30 to TRBJ2-5, with D perhaps TRBD2 (5 bases). The CDR3 loop spans 13 amino acids. The V end was cut by 4 bases, the J end by 5 bases, with 14 bases between. Per germline, CDR1 GTSNPN and CDR2 SVGIG (reference sequence). The CDR3 DNA reads TGTGCCTGGAATAGAGGGTCGGGGGAGACCCAGTACTTC. Residues: CAWNRGSGETQYF.

V usage is TRBV12-5 and J usage is TRBJ1-1; D not certain. V was pared by 0 bases and J by 6 bases, with 8 bases between. Per the germline V gene, CDR1 is LGHNT and CDR2 is FRNRAP. The CDR3 has 13 residues. CDR3 coding DNA: TGTGCTAGTGGTTTGGTAATTGGCTCTGAAGCTTTCTTT. This sequence encodes CASGLVIGSEAFF.

The chain combines TRBV2 with TRBJ2-5; TRBD1 matches at 7 bases. V was clipped by 8 bases and J by 2 bases; unmatched bases: 8. The CDR3 contains 14 residues. Germline lookup yields CDR1 SNHLY and CDR2 FYNNEI. CDR3 loop: CASQIRQGQETQYF. The CDR3 DNA reads as TGTGCCAGCCAGATCCGACAGGGACAAGAGACCCAGTACTTC.